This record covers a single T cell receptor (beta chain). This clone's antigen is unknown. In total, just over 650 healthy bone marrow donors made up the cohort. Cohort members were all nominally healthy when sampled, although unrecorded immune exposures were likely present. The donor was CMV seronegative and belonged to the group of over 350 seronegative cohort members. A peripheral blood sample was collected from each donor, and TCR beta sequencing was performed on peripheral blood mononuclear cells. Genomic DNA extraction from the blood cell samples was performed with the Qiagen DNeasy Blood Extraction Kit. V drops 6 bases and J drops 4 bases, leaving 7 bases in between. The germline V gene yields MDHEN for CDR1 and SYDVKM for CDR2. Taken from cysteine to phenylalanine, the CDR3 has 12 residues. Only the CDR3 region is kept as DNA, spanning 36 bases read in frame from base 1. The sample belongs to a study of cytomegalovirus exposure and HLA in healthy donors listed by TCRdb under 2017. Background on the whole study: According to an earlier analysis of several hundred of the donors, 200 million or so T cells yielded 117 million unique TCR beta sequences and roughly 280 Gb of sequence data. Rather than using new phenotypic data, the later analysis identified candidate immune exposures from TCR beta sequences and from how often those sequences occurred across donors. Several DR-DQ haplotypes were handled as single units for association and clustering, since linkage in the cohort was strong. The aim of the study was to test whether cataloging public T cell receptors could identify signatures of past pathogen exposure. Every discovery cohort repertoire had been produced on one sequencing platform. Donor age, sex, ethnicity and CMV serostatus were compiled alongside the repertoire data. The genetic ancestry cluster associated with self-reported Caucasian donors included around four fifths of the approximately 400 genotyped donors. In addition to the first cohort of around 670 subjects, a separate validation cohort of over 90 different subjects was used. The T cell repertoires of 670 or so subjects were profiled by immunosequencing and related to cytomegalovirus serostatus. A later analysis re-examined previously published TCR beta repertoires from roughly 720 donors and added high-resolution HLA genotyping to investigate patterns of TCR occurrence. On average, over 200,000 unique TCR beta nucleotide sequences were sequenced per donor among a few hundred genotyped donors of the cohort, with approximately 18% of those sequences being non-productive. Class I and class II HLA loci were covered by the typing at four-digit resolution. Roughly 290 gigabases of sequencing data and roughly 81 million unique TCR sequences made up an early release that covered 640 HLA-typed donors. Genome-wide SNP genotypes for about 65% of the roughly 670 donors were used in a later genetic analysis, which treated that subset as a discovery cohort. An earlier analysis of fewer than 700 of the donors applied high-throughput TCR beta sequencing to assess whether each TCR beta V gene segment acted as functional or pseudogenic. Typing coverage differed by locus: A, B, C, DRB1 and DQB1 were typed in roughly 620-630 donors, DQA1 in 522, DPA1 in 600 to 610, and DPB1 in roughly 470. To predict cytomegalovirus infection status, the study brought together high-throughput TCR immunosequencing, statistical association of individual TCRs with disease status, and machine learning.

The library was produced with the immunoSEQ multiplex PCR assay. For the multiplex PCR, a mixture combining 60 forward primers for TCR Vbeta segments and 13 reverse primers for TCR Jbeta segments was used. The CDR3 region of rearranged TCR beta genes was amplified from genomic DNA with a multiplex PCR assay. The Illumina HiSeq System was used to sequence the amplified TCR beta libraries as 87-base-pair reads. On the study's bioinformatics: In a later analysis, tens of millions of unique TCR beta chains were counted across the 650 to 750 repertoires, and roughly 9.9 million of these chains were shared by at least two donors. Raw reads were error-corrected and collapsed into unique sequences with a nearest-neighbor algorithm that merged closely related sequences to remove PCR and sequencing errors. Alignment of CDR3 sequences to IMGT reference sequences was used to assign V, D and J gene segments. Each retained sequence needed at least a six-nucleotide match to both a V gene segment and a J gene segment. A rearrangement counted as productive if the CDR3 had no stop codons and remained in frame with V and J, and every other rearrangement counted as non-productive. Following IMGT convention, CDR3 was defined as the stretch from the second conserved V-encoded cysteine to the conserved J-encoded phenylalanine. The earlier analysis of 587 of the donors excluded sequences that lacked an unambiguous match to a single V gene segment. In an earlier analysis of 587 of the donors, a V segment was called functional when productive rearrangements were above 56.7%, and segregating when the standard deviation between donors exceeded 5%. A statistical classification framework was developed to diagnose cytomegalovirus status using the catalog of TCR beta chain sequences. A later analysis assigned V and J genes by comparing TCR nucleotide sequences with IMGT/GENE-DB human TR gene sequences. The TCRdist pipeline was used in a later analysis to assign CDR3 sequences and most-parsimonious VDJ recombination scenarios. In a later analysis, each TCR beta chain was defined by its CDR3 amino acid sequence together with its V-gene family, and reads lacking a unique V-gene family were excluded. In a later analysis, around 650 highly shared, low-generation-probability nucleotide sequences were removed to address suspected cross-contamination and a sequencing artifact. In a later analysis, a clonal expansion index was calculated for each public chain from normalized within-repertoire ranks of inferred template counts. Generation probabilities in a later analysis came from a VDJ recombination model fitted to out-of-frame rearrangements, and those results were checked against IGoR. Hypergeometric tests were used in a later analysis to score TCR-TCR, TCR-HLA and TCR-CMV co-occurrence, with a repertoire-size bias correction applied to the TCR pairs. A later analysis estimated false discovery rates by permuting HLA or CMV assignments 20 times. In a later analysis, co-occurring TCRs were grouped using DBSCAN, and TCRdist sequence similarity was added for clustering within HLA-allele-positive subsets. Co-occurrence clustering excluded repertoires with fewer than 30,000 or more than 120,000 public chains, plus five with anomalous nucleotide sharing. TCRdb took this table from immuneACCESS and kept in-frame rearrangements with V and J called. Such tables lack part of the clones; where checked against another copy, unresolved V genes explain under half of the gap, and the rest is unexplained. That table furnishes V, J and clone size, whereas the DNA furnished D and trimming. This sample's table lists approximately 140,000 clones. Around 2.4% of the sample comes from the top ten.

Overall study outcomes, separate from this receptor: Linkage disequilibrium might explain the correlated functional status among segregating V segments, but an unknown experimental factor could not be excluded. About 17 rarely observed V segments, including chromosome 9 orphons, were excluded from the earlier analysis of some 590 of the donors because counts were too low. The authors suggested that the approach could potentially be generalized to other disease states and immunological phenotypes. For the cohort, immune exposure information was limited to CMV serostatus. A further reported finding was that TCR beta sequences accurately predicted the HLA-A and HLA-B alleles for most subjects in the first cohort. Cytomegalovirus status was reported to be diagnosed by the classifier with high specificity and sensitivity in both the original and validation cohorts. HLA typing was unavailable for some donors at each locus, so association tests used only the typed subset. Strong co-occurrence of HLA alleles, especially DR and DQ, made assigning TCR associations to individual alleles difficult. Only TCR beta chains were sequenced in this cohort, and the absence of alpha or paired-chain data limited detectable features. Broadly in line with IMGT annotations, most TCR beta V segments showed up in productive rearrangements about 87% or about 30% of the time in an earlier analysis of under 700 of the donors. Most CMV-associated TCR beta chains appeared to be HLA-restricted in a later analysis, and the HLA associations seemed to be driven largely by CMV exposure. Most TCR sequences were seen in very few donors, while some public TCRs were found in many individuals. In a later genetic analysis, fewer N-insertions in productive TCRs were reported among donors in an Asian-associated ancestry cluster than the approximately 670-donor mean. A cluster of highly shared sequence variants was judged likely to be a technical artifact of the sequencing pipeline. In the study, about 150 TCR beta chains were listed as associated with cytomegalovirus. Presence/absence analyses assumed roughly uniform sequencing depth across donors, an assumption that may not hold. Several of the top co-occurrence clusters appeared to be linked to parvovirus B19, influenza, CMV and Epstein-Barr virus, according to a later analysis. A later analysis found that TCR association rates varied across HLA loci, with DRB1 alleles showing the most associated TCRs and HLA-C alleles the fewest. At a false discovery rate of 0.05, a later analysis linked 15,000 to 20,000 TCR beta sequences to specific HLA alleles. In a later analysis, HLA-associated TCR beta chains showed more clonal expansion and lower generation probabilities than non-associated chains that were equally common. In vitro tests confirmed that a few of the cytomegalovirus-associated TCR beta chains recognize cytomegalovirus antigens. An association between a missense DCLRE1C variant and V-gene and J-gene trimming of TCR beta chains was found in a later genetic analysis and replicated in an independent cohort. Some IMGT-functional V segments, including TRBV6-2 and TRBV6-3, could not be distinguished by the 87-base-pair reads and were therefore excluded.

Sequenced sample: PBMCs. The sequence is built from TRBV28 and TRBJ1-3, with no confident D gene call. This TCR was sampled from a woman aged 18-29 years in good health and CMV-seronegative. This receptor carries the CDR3 CASRLQGNTIYF. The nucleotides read TGTGCCAGCAGGTTACAGGGAAACACCATATATTTT.